This T cell receptor (beta chain) stems from a study of cytomegalovirus exposure and HLA in healthy donors (TCRdb year 2017). In the study overall: An earlier analysis of approximately 640 of the donors reported 250 to 300 Gb of sequence data and some 120 million unique TCR beta sequences from about 200 million T cells. An early release that covered several hundred HLA-typed donors contained around 300 gigabases of sequencing data and 65 million to 100 million unique TCR sequences. Among the approximately 400 genotyped donors, roughly 80% belonged to the genetic ancestry cluster associated with self-reported Caucasian donors. The study was designed to test whether signatures of past pathogen exposure could be identified by cataloging public T cell receptors. The study profiled the T cell repertoires of about 720 subjects by immunosequencing and related them to cytomegalovirus serostatus. In addition to the first cohort of around 670 subjects, a separate validation cohort of 120 different subjects was used. High-throughput TCR immunosequencing, statistical association of individual TCRs with disease status, and machine learning were combined to predict cytomegalovirus infection status. A later analysis re-examined previously published TCR beta repertoires from hundreds of donors and added high-resolution HLA genotyping to investigate patterns of TCR occurrence. The later analysis used no new phenotypic data to find candidate immune exposures, relying instead on TCR beta sequences and their occurrence across donors. In an earlier analysis of 587 of the donors, high-throughput TCR beta sequencing was used to judge whether each TCR beta V gene segment behaved as functional or pseudogenic. Donor age, sex, ethnicity and CMV serostatus were compiled alongside the repertoire data. Genome-wide SNP genotypes for about 55% of the roughly 670 donors were used in a later genetic analysis, which treated that subset as a discovery cohort. All discovery cohort repertoires had been generated using a single sequencing platform. Both class I and class II loci were covered by HLA typing, at four-digit resolution. Typing coverage varied by locus: about 629-640 donors for A, B, C, DRB1 and DQB1; more than 500 for DQA1; about 590 for DPA1; under 490 for DPB1. Roughly 5 DR-DQ haplotypes were handled as single units for association and clustering, since linkage in the cohort was strong. Across about 370 genotyped donors of the cohort, an average of about 240,000 unique TCR beta nucleotide sequences per donor were sequenced, and approximately 17% of those sequences were non-productive.

The CDR3 has 14 amino acids, counting the end cysteine and phenylalanine. Only CDR3 DNA remains: 42 bases, in frame from the first base. Per the germline V gene, ENHRY is the CDR1 and SYGVKD is the CDR2. V lost 8 bases and J lost 5 bases, and the count of bases not matched to a germline gene is 6. Here is what the overall study found, with its caveats: Some 16 rarely observed V segments, including chromosome 9 orphons, were excluded from the earlier analysis of several hundred of the donors because counts were too low. Specific HLA alleles were associated with 15,000 to 20,000 TCR beta sequences at a false discovery rate of 0.05 in a later analysis. HLA typing was unavailable for some donors at each locus, so association tests used only the typed subset. According to a later genetic analysis, donors in an Asian-associated ancestry cluster had fewer N-insertions in productive TCRs than the approximately 670-donor mean. Because the 87-base-pair reads could not distinguish some IMGT-functional V segments, including TRBV6-2 and TRBV6-3, those segments were excluded. This cohort had only TCR beta chains sequenced, and the lack of alpha or paired-chain data limited which features could be detected. In a later analysis, the rate of TCR association differed among HLA loci, with DRB1 alleles having the most associated TCRs and HLA-C alleles having the fewest. A later analysis reported that several top co-occurrence clusters appeared linked to parvovirus B19, influenza, CMV and Epstein-Barr virus. Most TCR sequences were observed very rarely across donors, whereas some public TCRs were present in many individuals. When HLA alleles, especially DR and DQ, strongly co-occurred, attributing TCR associations to individual alleles was difficult. According to the authors, the approach could potentially be generalized to other disease states and immunological phenotypes. A total of 150 or so TCR beta chains were listed by the study as associated with cytomegalovirus. According to a later analysis, most CMV-associated TCR beta chains appeared to be HLA-restricted, and the HLA associations seemed to be driven largely by CMV exposure. A few of the identified cytomegalovirus-associated TCR beta chains were confirmed in vitro to be specific for cytomegalovirus antigens. The classifier was reported to diagnose cytomegalovirus status with high specificity and sensitivity in both the original cohort and the validation cohort. In a later analysis, HLA-associated TCR beta chains showed more clonal expansion and lower generation probabilities than non-associated chains that were equally common. Linkage disequilibrium might explain the correlated functional status among segregating V segments, but an unknown experimental factor could not be ruled out. The only immune exposure information available for the cohort was CMV serostatus. In an earlier analysis of some 540 of the donors, most TCR beta V segments appeared in productive rearrangements about 87% or about 30% of the time, broadly matching IMGT annotations. A further reported finding was that TCR beta sequences accurately predicted the HLA-A and HLA-B alleles for most subjects in the first cohort. A cluster of highly shared sequence variants was judged likely to represent a technical artifact of the sequencing pipeline. In a later genetic analysis, a missense DCLRE1C variant was associated with V-gene and J-gene trimming of TCR beta chains, and the association was replicated in an independent cohort. Presence/absence analyses assumed roughly uniform sequencing depth across donors, an assumption that may not hold.

In total, roughly 710 healthy bone marrow donors made up the cohort. At the time of sampling, every cohort member was nominally healthy, though immune exposures that went unrecorded were likely present. The donor was CMV seropositive and was included in the group of 290 or so seropositive cohort members. Each donor provided a peripheral blood sample, and peripheral blood mononuclear cells were used for TCR beta sequencing. The Qiagen DNeasy Blood Extraction Kit was used to extract genomic DNA from the blood cell samples. Note on this clone: The target of this receptor is not known. Base qualities were left out, and no much larger clone turns up one base away.

The library was built by means of the immunoSEQ multiplex PCR assay. For the multiplex PCR, a mixture combining 60 forward primers for TCR Vbeta segments and 13 reverse primers for TCR Jbeta segments was used. The CDR3 region of rearranged TCR beta genes was amplified from genomic DNA by a multiplex PCR assay. The Illumina HiSeq System was used to sequence the amplified TCR beta libraries as 87-base-pair reads. Processing in the source paper ran as follows. A later analysis tallied roughly 76 million unique TCR beta chains across the 666 repertoires, and some 10 million of those chains were shared by two or more donors. To remove PCR and sequencing errors, raw reads were error-corrected and collapsed into unique sequences using a nearest-neighbor algorithm that merged closely related sequences. Alignment of CDR3 sequences to IMGT reference sequences was used to assign V, D and J gene segments. For a sequence to be retained, a match of at least six nucleotides to both a V gene segment and a J gene segment was required. Rearrangements were called productive when the CDR3 lacked stop codons and stayed in frame with V and J; all others were non-productive. Following IMGT convention, CDR3 was defined as the stretch from the second conserved V-encoded cysteine up to the conserved J-encoded phenylalanine. Sequences without an unambiguous match to a single V gene segment were excluded from the earlier analysis of approximately 600 of the donors. An earlier analysis of under 750 of the donors called V segments functional above 56.7% productive rearrangements and segregating when the between-donor standard deviation exceeded 5%. A statistical classification framework was built to diagnose cytomegalovirus status from the catalog of TCR beta chain sequences. In a later analysis, V and J genes were assigned by comparing TCR nucleotide sequences against IMGT/GENE-DB human TR gene sequences. In a later analysis, CDR3 sequences and most-parsimonious VDJ recombination scenarios were assigned using the TCRdist pipeline. In a later analysis, each TCR beta chain was defined by its CDR3 amino acid sequence together with its V-gene family, and reads lacking a unique V-gene family were excluded. A later analysis removed 500 to 600 highly shared, low-generation-probability nucleotide sequences to deal with suspected cross-contamination and a sequencing artifact. A later analysis calculated a clonal expansion index for each public chain from normalized within-repertoire ranks of inferred template counts. In a later analysis, generation probabilities were computed with a VDJ recombination model fitted to out-of-frame rearrangements, and the resulting probabilities were checked against IGoR. A later analysis scored TCR-TCR, TCR-HLA and TCR-CMV co-occurrence with hypergeometric tests, applying a repertoire-size bias correction to TCR pairs. In a later analysis, false discovery rates were estimated by permuting HLA or CMV assignments 20 times. In a later analysis, co-occurring TCRs were grouped with DBSCAN, and TCRdist sequence similarity was added when clustering was performed within HLA-allele-positive subsets. Repertoires with fewer than 30,000 or more than 120,000 public chains were left out of co-occurrence clustering, as were about five repertoires with anomalous nucleotide sharing. The immuneACCESS repertoire file appears here via TCRdb, limited to in-frame rearrangements. These files lack a portion of the clones; in checked studies, under half of the deficit traces to unresolved V genes, and the cause of the others is not known. D and trimming come from the DNA, and the V and J calls and clone size come from that table. This sample is represented by approximately 160,000 clones; 75% to 85% of them were singletons. The ten largest clones represent roughly 1.4% of the sample.

The chain employs TRBV10-3 and TRBJ2-5, with TRBD1 matching 12 junction bases. The TCR comes from a woman in her 30s in good health and CMV-seropositive. Sequencing input: PBMCs. This receptor carries the CDR3 CAIRGQGAGETQYF. The sequenced DNA: TGTGCCATCCGGGGACAGGGGGCAGGGGAGACCCAGTACTTC.